This is a list of T cell receptor beta chains from one sample in a study of long-term antiretroviral therapy in people with HIV. Assay: immunoSEQ multiplex PCR; the TCRdb copy retains only in-frame clones and omits some. The sample holds about 33,000 clones, 65% to 85% seen once. Sequenced here: unsorted PBMCs, sampled 3.1 years after starting antiretroviral therapy. Receptors were obtained from a woman aged 50 to 60 with HIV. Each CDR3 is given with its conserved first and last residue. Each record gives: V gene, clone size, CDR3 protein. Not every row has a clone size; where given, it reads once, few, many or a size class.

TRBV5-1,once,CASTEGQVTDTQYF
TRBV18,.,CASSLGLNEKLFF
TRBV5-1,.,CASSLWGPETQYF
TRBV7-9,.,CASSSRGGHTDTQYF
TRBV30,once,CAWSALAGANTGELFF
TRBV30,.,CACRDRDPDGYTF
TRBV18,.,CASSLEGRPGTQYF
TRBV7-9,.,CASSFRTDTQYF
TRBV5-6,.,CASSLEWQGPNEQYF
TRBV13,.,CASSTRTSGGGNEQFF
TRBV6-1,.,CASRLGTGDGYTF
TRBV2,.,CASRKRTQNSGANVLTF
TRBV5-1,.,CASSLDHDRGEQYF
TRBV11-2,.,CASSWGGRANEQFF
TRBV7-3,.,CASSPWTGPTDTQYF